This record looks at one T cell receptor (beta chain) sequence and its context. Only one count was recorded for this clone. The antigen this receptor binds is unknown. It has no much larger one-base neighbor in the sample; base qualities were not kept. CDR1 and CDR2 were assigned from the germline V gene as SNHLY and FYNNEI. V is trimmed back by 2 bases and J by 6 bases, and the junction contains 6 bases that no gene match accounts for. From its cysteine to its phenylalanine, the CDR3 spans 15 amino acids. Of all the DNA, just the CDR3 is kept, 45 bases in frame from base 1. The data stem from a study of blood T cell repertoires in COVID-19 (dated by TCRdb to about 2020). Describing the broader study: Samples covering the acute and convalescent phases of COVID-19 were provided by collaborators in the United States, Italy and Spain. The material from the prospective study consisted of cDNA or gDNA derived from T cells, B-cell-depleted T cells, or PBMCs. Subjects who had been exposed to COVID-19, were actively infected with it, or had recovered from it provided the deeply sampled blood TCRbeta repertoires that made up the dataset. The repertoires were made available in a free public database intended to serve as a resource for research on the immune response to SARS-CoV-2. Samples came from the ongoing ImmuneRACE study (first 160 participants) plus 1,254 subjects from 6 global collaborators. Nearly every sample came with metadata listing a de-identified subject ID, COVID-19 status, age in years and sex. Where available, HLA class I and class II types were obtained from metadata supplied by the sample provider rather than from assay-based typing.

TCRbeta CDR3 regions were amplified from genomic DNA using the immunoSEQ Assay, a bias-controlled multiplex PCR. On the authors' methods: The number of nucleated cells in each sample was estimated by amplification of reference gene primers within the assay. To quantify the absolute abundance of each unique TCRbeta CDR3 rearrangement, sequence reads were collapsed and filtered. For each sample, productive Simpson clonality was calculated as the square root of Simpson's diversity index over productive rearrangements. TCRdb retrieved this table from immuneACCESS and kept in-frame rearrangements only. Not all clones are present; in checked studies, unresolved V genes account for under half, and no reason is known for the remainder. V and J calls plus clone size are reproduced from that table; the DNA served to infer D and trimming. This sample has under 400,000 clones in its table, and about 91% of those were observed once. The top ten clonotypes cover 1.5% to 2% of the sample.

One collaborating source in Seattle enrolled patients during active infection and followed them longitudinally through the course of disease. Whole blood was collected in K2EDTA tubes by collaborating institutions according to the institutions' own protocols. Collaborator samples were shipped for TCRbeta analysis as frozen whole blood, isolated PBMCs, or DNA extracted from either sample type. The paper's findings and limits, for the study overall: Clinical and demographic metadata were provided uncurated, with the amount varying by source and participant.

The sequencing input was peripheral blood. The receptor was derived from a woman aged 25 to 45 with COVID-19, enrolled during active disease. The chain is assembled from TRBV2 and TRBJ2-1; the central 8 bases match TRBD2. The sequenced DNA is TGTGCCAGCAGTGAAATGGGGACTAGATTCAATGAGCAGTTCTTC. It encodes CASSEMGTRFNEQFF.